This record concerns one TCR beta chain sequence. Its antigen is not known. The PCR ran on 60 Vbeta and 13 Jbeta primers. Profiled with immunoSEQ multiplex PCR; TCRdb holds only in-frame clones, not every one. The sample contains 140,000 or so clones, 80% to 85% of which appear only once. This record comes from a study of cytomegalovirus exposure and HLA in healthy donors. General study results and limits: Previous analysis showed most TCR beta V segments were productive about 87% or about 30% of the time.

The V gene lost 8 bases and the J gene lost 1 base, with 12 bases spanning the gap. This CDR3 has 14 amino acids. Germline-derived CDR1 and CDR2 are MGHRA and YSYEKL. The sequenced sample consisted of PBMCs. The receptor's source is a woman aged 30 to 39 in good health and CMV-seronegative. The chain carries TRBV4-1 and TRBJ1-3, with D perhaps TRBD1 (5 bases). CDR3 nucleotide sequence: TGCGCCAGCGGTCAAGGGGCTTCTGGAAACACCATATATTTT. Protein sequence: CASGQGASGNTIYF.